This is a list of T cell receptor beta chains from one sample in a study of beta chain features in type 1 diabetes. Method: immunoSEQ multiplex PCR; TCRdb's copy keeps in-frame clones and lacks some. The data contain approximately 280,000 clones, 15% of them singletons. The specimen was naive CD4+ T cells from blood. The receptors shown here come from a man aged 18 to 30 with type 1 diabetes. CDR3s include the opening cysteine and the closing phenylalanine or tryptophan. The D gene is left open where the match is weak. The size entry is marked missing in some rows and otherwise reads once, few, many or a size class.

CDR3: CASSNGQDFRLAQHF
DNA: TGTGCCAGTAGTAACGGACAGGATTTTAGGTTAGCCCAGCATTTT
V: TRBV19
D: TRBD1
size: NA
J: TRBJ1-5

CDR3: CAALPRSTNEKLFF
DNA: TGTGCCGCTTTGCCTAGATCAACTAATGAAAAACTGTTTTTT
V: TRBV30
D: NA
size: NA
J: TRBJ1-4

CDR3: CASMGRVSNEQFF
DNA: TGTGCCAGCATGGGCAGGGTCTCCAATGAGCAGTTCTTC
V: TRBV28
D: NA
size: NA
J: TRBJ2-1

CDR3: CASSPQGLPRMNTEAFF
DNA: TGTGCCAGCTCACCACAAGGACTACCACGGATGAACACTGAAGCTTTCTTT
V: TRBV18
D: NA
size: NA
J: TRBJ1-1

CDR3: CASSPTAPGELFF
DNA: TGTGCCAGCTCACCAACAGCCCCCGGGGAGCTGTTTTTT
V: TRBV18
D: NA
size: few
J: TRBJ2-2

CDR3: CASSRQGGADTQYF
DNA: TGTGCCAGCAGCCGACAGGGGGGGGCAGATACGCAGTATTTT
V: TRBV14
D: TRBD1
size: NA
J: TRBJ2-3

CDR3: CASSRSPAVYGYTF
DNA: TGTGCCAGCAGTCGGTCCCCTGCTGTCTATGGCTACACCTTC
V: TRBV27
D: NA
size: NA
J: TRBJ1-2

CDR3: CASSLNLAGGNNEQFF
DNA: TGTGCCAGCAGTCTCAACCTAGCGGGGGGGAACAATGAGCAGTTCTTC
V: TRBV11-2
D: TRBD2
size: few
J: TRBJ2-1

CDR3: CASSITDQPQHF
DNA: TGTGCCAGCAGCATAACAGATCAGCCCCAGCATTTT
V: TRBV7-9
D: NA
size: few
J: TRBJ1-5

CDR3: CASSDREGTEAFF
DNA: TGTGCCAGCAGTGACAGGGAAGGCACTGAAGCTTTCTTT
V: TRBV27
D: TRBD1
size: NA
J: TRBJ1-1

CDR3: CASSQDPEAPKNIQYF
DNA: TGCGCCAGCAGCCAAGACCCCGAGGCACCCAAAAACATTCAGTACTTC
V: TRBV4-3
D: NA
size: many
J: TRBJ2-4

CDR3: CASSLESGGVNEQFF
DNA: TGTGCCAGCAGCTTGGAAAGCGGGGGGGTCAATGAGCAGTTCTTC
V: TRBV5-4
D: TRBD2
size: few
J: TRBJ2-1

CDR3: CASSIDRSYGYTF
DNA: TGTGCCAGCAGTATAGACAGATCCTATGGCTACACCTTC
V: TRBV2
D: NA
size: NA
J: TRBJ1-2

CDR3: CASSGLAGASNEQFF
DNA: TGCGCCAGCAGCGGGCTAGCGGGGGCCTCGAATGAGCAGTTCTTC
V: TRBV5-1
D: TRBD2
size: few
J: TRBJ2-1

CDR3: CASSIRFGYTF
DNA: TGTGCCAGTAGTATTCGGTTTGGCTACACCTTC
V: TRBV19
D: NA
size: NA
J: TRBJ1-2

CDR3: CASSIVSGQPQHF
DNA: TGTGCCAGTAGTATAGTATCGGGGCAGCCCCAGCATTTT
V: TRBV19
D: NA
size: NA
J: TRBJ1-5

CDR3: CASSQGLAGVGDEQFF
DNA: TGTGCCAGCAGCCAAGGACTAGCGGGAGTAGGAGATGAGCAGTTCTTC
V: TRBV4-2
D: TRBD2
size: few
J: TRBJ2-1

CDR3: CASSPRPGAQETQYF
DNA: TGTGCCAGCAGCCCCCGCCCAGGGGCTCAAGAGACCCAGTACTTC
V: TRBV7-2
D: NA
size: NA
J: TRBJ2-5

CDR3: CASSPIGLAGGVVDTQYF
DNA: TGTGCCAGCAGCCCCATAGGACTAGCGGGAGGGGTGGTAGATACGCAGTATTTT
V: TRBV7-2
D: TRBD2
size: NA
J: TRBJ2-3

CDR3: CASTTGGGRAEAFF
DNA: TGTGCCAGTACCACAGGGGGTGGACGAGCTGAAGCTTTCTTT
V: TRBV19
D: TRBD1
size: NA
J: TRBJ1-1

CDR3: CASSLLAESYEQYF
DNA: TGCGCCAGCAGCTTACTAGCGGAGTCCTACGAGCAGTACTTC
V: TRBV5-1
D: TRBD2
size: NA
J: TRBJ2-7

CDR3: CASSLAQVTSEKLFF
DNA: TGTGCCAGCAGCTTAGCTCAGGTCACAAGCGAAAAACTGTTTTTT
V: TRBV7-9
D: NA
size: NA
J: TRBJ1-4

CDR3: CASYRRRGLRTDTQYF
DNA: TGTGCCAGCTATCGTCGACGGGGACTACGCACAGATACGCAGTATTTT
V: TRBV28
D: TRBD2
size: NA
J: TRBJ2-3

CDR3: CASSERDLPGQGKEQYF
DNA: TGTGCCAGCAGCGAGCGAGACCTTCCGGGACAGGGGAAGGAGCAGTACTTC
V: TRBV9
D: TRBD1
size: few
J: TRBJ2-7

CDR3: CASSLSAALETQYF
DNA: TGTGCCAGCAGCTTATCAGCGGCTTTAGAGACCCAGTACTTC
V: TRBV7-9
D: NA
size: NA
J: TRBJ2-5

CDR3: CASSLSGAGELFF
DNA: TGTGCCAGCAGCTTATCCGGGGCCGGGGAGCTGTTTTTT
V: TRBV7-2
D: NA
size: few
J: TRBJ2-2

CDR3: CASSQKDRGRCEQYF
DNA: TGCGCCAGCAGTCAAAAGGACAGGGGGCGGTGTGAGCAGTACTTC
V: TRBV23-1
D: TRBD1
size: NA
J: TRBJ2-7

CDR3: CASSVDSRETQYF
DNA: TGTGCCAGCAGCGTCGACAGTCGGGAGACCCAGTACTTC
V: TRBV2
D: NA
size: NA
J: TRBJ2-5

CDR3: CASSRTSGYNEQFF
DNA: TGTGCCAGCAGCCGGACTAGCGGCTACAATGAGCAGTTCTTC
V: TRBV11-3
D: TRBD2
size: NA
J: TRBJ2-1

CDR3: CASRLGQGGAYGYTF
DNA: TGTGCCAGCAGACTTGGACAGGGTGGGGCCTATGGCTACACCTTC
V: TRBV28
D: TRBD1
size: few
J: TRBJ1-2

CDR3: CASSSPGGTEAFF
DNA: TGTGCCAGCAGCTCACCGGGGGGCACTGAAGCTTTCTTT
V: TRBV7-2
D: NA
size: NA
J: TRBJ1-1

CDR3: CASSQLAGGTDTQYF
DNA: TGTGCCAGCAGCCAACTAGCGGGGGGGACGGATACGCAGTATTTT
V: TRBV14
D: TRBD2
size: once
J: TRBJ2-3

CDR3: CASSLAGSSYEQYF
DNA: TGTGCCAGCAGTCTAGCGGGGAGCTCCTACGAGCAGTACTTC
V: TRBV6-5
D: TRBD2
size: few
J: TRBJ2-7

CDR3: CASSIERENEQYF
DNA: TGTGCCAGCAGCATTGAGAGGGAAAACGAGCAGTACTTC
V: TRBV2
D: NA
size: NA
J: TRBJ2-7

CDR3: CASSLGTGFYEQYF
DNA: TGTGCCAGCAGCTTAGGGACAGGTTTCTACGAGCAGTACTTC
V: TRBV13
D: NA
size: few
J: TRBJ2-7

CDR3: CASSYATGDRGEAFF
DNA: TGTGCCAGCAGTTACGCGACAGGGGATCGTGGTGAAGCTTTCTTT
V: TRBV6-5
D: TRBD1
size: NA
J: TRBJ1-1

CDR3: CASSRTGLHEQYF
DNA: TGTGCCAGCAGCCGGACAGGACTCCACGAGCAGTACTTC
V: TRBV6-5
D: TRBD1
size: NA
J: TRBJ2-7

CDR3: CASSQVGTGSNQPQHF
DNA: TGCGCCAGCAGCCAAGTTGGCACAGGATCAAATCAGCCCCAGCATTTT
V: TRBV4-1
D: NA
size: NA
J: TRBJ1-5

CDR3: CASSPPNTDTQYF
DNA: TGTGCCAGCTCACCACCTAACACAGATACGCAGTATTTT
V: TRBV18
D: NA
size: NA
J: TRBJ2-3

CDR3: CASSSTPTGVKETQYF
DNA: TGCGCCAGCAGCTCCACCCCCACAGGGGTAAAGGAGACCCAGTACTTC
V: TRBV5-1
D: TRBD1
size: NA
J: TRBJ2-5

CDR3: CSAVGGDTQYF
DNA: TGCAGTGCGGTAGGGGGAGATACGCAGTATTTT
V: TRBV20-1
D: NA
size: NA
J: TRBJ2-3

CDR3: CASSKRSNSPLHF
DNA: TGCGCCAGTTCTAAGAGGAGTAATTCACCCCTCCACTTT
V: TRBV5-1
D: NA
size: NA
J: TRBJ1-6

CDR3: CASSLIPGSYNEQFF
DNA: TGTGCCAGCAGCTTGATACCGGGCTCCTACAATGAGCAGTTCTTC
V: TRBV7-9
D: NA
size: few
J: TRBJ2-1

CDR3: CASGTGGYNEQFF
DNA: TGTGCCAGCGGGACAGGGGGATACAATGAGCAGTTCTTC
V: TRBV11-3
D: TRBD1
size: NA
J: TRBJ2-1

CDR3: CASTLGGTVYNEQFF
DNA: TGTGCCAGCACTCTAGGCGGGACTGTCTACAATGAGCAGTTCTTC
V: TRBV5-4
D: NA
size: NA
J: TRBJ2-1

CDR3: CASSYVPDREAFF
DNA: TGTGCCAGCAGTTACGTTCCCGACAGGGAAGCTTTCTTT
V: TRBV6-5
D: NA
size: few
J: TRBJ1-1

CDR3: CASSYNRDTEAFF
DNA: TGTGCCAGCAGTTACAACAGGGACACTGAAGCTTTCTTT
V: TRBV27
D: NA
size: few
J: TRBJ1-1

CDR3: CASSLGGQENGYTF
DNA: TGCGCCAGCAGCTTAGGGGGACAGGAGAATGGCTACACCTTC
V: TRBV5-1
D: TRBD1
size: NA
J: TRBJ1-2

CDR3: CASSLAGANQPQHF
DNA: TGTGCCAGCAGCCTGGCGGGGGCGAATCAGCCCCAGCATTTT
V: TRBV11-2
D: NA
size: few
J: TRBJ1-5

CDR3: CASWSGPATNTEAFF
DNA: TGCGCCAGCTGGTCAGGGCCGGCTACGAACACTGAAGCTTTCTTT
V: TRBV23-1
D: NA
size: NA
J: TRBJ1-1

CDR3: CASSLGQTSTDTQYF
DNA: TGCGCCAGCAGCTTGGGACAGACTAGCACAGATACGCAGTATTTT
V: TRBV5-1
D: NA
size: NA
J: TRBJ2-3

CDR3: CASSLTGSQPQHF
DNA: TGTGCCAGCAGCCTTACAGGGTCCCAGCCCCAGCATTTT
V: TRBV7-9
D: NA
size: NA
J: TRBJ1-5

CDR3: CASSFAARETQYF
DNA: TGTGCCAGCAGCTTTGCCGCGAGAGAGACCCAGTACTTC
V: TRBV7-9
D: NA
size: few
J: TRBJ2-5

CDR3: CASSFEGGTQYF
DNA: TGTGCCAGCAGTTTTGAGGGTGGTACGCAGTATTTT
V: TRBV6-5
D: NA
size: NA
J: TRBJ2-3

CDR3: CASSSGPTDTQYF
DNA: TGTGCCAGCAGCTCAGGGCCCACAGATACGCAGTATTTT
V: TRBV11-2
D: NA
size: few
J: TRBJ2-3

CDR3: CASSLETAMNTEAFF
DNA: TGCGCCAGCAGCCTCGAAACAGCTATGAACACTGAAGCTTTCTTT
V: TRBV5-1
D: NA
size: NA
J: TRBJ1-1

CDR3: CASSYKSGEQYF
DNA: TGTGCCAGCAGTTACAAAAGCGGCGAGCAGTACTTC
V: TRBV6-5
D: NA
size: NA
J: TRBJ2-7

CDR3: CASSFRPDRGWGQPQHF
DNA: TGTGCCAGCAGTTTTCGCCCTGACAGGGGATGGGGCCAGCCCCAGCATTTT
V: TRBV28
D: TRBD1
size: NA
J: TRBJ1-5